This T cell receptor (beta chain) came from a study of cytomegalovirus exposure and HLA in healthy donors. This clone was observed a few times. As yet, its antigen is unknown. Findings and limits, study-wide: Several of the most significant clusters were apparently associated with common viral pathogens in a later analysis.

Primers included in the PCR were 60 Vbeta and 13 Jbeta primers. The table came from immunoSEQ multiplex PCR; TCRdb's copy has only in-frame clones and leaves some out. The sample contains roughly 100,000 clones, around 10% of which appear only once. V was pared by 8 bases and J by 1 base, with 1 base of the junction left unmatched. Germline V gene sequence: CDR1 SNHLY, CDR2 FYNNEI. The CDR3 consists of 14 residues. The chain uses TRBV2 and TRBJ2-3; 12 bases match TRBD2. This sequence was found in a middle-aged man in good health and CMV-seropositive. Sequenced: PBMCs. CDR3 region: CASLAGGRTDTQYF. The CDR3 coding sequence is TGTGCCAGCCTAGCGGGAGGGCGCACAGATACGCAGTATTTT.